The next 3 T cell receptor beta chains were all read from a single sample in a study of T-cell reconstitution after alpha-beta-depleted transplantation in children (dated by TCRdb to between 2015 and 2016). Library preparation was by PCR. Sequencing instrument: Illumina HiSeq 2500. To normalize quantification of the TCRbeta repertoire, the TCR libraries were built with molecular barcoding that relied on unique molecular identifiers. TCRdb handled the public reads itself, with Q25 trimming in fastp and clone calling in MiXCR, and kept productive beta chains. Entries that share a CDR3 protein sequence are merged under the most common genes and DNA. The sample table holds about 540,000 distinct CDR3 sequences, of which about 18% were seen once. The ten largest clones capture 3.3% of the sample. The starting material was PBMCs from the stem cell graft donor, obtained from the stem cell graft. These receptors came from a human donor who donated a stem cell graft to a child with acute lymphoblastic leukemia.

This clonotype was seen a few times. This chain uses TRBV2 with TRBJ2-7; the D gene is possibly TRBD2 (5 bases). Germline CDR1 reads SNHLY; CDR2 reads FYNNEI. This CDR3 contains 17 residues. Trimming shortened V by 7 bases and J by 3 bases, and 25 bases separated the two germline ends. The DNA for the CDR3 is TGTGCCAGCACCGGAGGCCCACGGCCTCCTAGTCTCTACGAGCAGTACTTC. Translating it yields CASTGGPRPPSLYEQYF.

This clonotype was counted many times. This chain uses TRBV5-1 with TRBJ1-2; no firm D call. In germline, CDR1 is SGHRS, CDR2 YFSETQ. The CDR3 length is 13 residues. The ends were cut back, 0 bases at V and 3 bases at J, with 6 bases in the middle. CDR3 sequence (DNA): TGCGCCAGCAGCTTGGTACCGGACTATGGCTACACCTTC. Translation: CASSLVPDYGYTF.

The V call is TRBV6-1, the J call TRBJ2-2; no firm D call. The V and J ends lost 2 bases and 7 bases respectively, with 8 bases between them. Germline CDR1 MNHNS, CDR2 SASEGT. The CDR3 runs to 13 residues. The CDR3 reads CASSELFDGELFF. The DNA for the CDR3 is TGTGCCAGCAGTGAACTTTTTGACGGGGAGCTGTTTTTT.